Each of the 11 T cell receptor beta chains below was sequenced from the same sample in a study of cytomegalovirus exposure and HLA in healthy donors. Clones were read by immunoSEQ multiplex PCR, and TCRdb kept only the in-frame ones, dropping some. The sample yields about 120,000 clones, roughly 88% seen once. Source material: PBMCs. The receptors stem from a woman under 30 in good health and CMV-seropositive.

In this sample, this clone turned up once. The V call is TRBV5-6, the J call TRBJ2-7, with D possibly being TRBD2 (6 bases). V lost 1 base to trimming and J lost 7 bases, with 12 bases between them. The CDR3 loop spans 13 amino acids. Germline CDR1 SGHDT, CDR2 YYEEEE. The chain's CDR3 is CASSLTGVEEQYF. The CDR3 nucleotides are TGTGCCAGCAGCTTGACGGGGGTGGAGGAGCAGTACTTC. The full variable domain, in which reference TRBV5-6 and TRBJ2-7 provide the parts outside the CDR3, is DAGVTQSPTHLIKTRGQQVTLRCSPKSGHDTVSWYQQALGQGPQFIFQYYEEEERQRGNFPDRFSGHQFPNYSSELNVNALLLGDSALYLCASSLTGVEEQYFGPGTRLTVT.

Here the CDR3 reads CASSGSGGAINEQFF. The CDR3 DNA reads as TGTGCCAGCAGTGGTAGCGGGGGGGCCATCAATGAGCAGTTCTTC. This chain links TRBV27 with TRBJ2-1; TRBD2 aligns across 11 bases. The V and J ends lost 5 bases and 6 bases, in that order; junction bases with no gene match: 6. This CDR3 spans 15 amino acids. Germline CDR1 reads MNHEY; CDR2 reads SMNVEV (reference sequence).

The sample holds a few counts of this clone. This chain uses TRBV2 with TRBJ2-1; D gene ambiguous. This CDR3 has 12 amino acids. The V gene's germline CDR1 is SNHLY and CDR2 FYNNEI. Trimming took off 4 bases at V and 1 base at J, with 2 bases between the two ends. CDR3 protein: CASSASYNEQFF. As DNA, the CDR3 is TGTGCCAGCAGTGCGTCCTACAATGAGCAGTTCTTC.

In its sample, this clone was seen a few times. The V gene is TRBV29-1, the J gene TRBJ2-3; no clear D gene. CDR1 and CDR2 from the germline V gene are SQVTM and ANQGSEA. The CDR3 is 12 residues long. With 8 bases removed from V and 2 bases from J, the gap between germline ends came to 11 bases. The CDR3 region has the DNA TGCAGCACAAGAGGCTTCACAGATACGCAGTATTTT. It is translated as CSTRGFTDTQYF.

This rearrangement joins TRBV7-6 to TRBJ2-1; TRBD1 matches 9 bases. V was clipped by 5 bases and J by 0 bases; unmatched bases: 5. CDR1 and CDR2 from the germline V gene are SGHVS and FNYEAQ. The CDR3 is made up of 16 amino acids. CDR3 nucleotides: TGTGCCAGCAGCCCCGGGACAGGGCCCTCCTACAATGAGCAGTTCTTC. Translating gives CASSPGTGPSYNEQFF. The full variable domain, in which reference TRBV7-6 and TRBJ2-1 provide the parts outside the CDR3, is GAGVSQSPRYKVTKRGQDVALRCDPISGHVSLYWYRQALGQGPEFLTYFNYEAQQDKSGLPNDRFSAERPEGSISTLTIQRTEQRDSAMYRCASSPGTGPSYNEQFFGPGTRLTVL.

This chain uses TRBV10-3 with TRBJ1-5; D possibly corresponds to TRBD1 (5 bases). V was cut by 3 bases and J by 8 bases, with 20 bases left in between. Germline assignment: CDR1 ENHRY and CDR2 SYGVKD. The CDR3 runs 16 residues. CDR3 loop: CAISDPGGHAGKPQHF. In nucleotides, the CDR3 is TGTGCCATCAGTGACCCCGGCGGACACGCTGGTAAGCCCCAGCATTTT.

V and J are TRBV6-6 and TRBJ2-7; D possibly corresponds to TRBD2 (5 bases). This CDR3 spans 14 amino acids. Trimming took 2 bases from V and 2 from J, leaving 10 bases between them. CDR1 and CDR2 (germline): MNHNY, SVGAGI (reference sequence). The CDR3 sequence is CASSYGLAAYEQYF. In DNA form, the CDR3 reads TGTGCCAGCAGTTACGGGCTAGCTGCCTACGAGCAGTACTTC.

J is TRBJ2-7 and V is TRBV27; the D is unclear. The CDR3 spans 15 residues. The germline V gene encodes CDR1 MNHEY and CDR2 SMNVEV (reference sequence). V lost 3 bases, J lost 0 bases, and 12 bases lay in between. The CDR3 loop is CASSLSQASSYEQYF. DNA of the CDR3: TGTGCCAGCAGTTTGTCGCAAGCTAGCTCCTACGAGCAGTACTTC.

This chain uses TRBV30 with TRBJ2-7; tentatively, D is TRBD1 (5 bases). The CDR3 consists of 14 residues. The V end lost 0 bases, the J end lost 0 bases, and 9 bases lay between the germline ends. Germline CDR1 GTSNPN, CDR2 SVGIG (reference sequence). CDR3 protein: CAWSVKDSSYEQYF. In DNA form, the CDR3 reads TGTGCCTGGAGTGTAAAAGACAGCTCCTACGAGCAGTACTTC.

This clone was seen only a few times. The CDR3 protein is CASSLYGGEAYEQYF. The CDR3 DNA reads as TGTGCCAGCAGCTTATACGGGGGGGAGGCCTACGAGCAGTACTTC. The chain joins TRBV5-6 to TRBJ2-7, with 8 bases matching TRBD2. The V segment lost 2 bases and the J segment 2 bases; nucleotides outside the gene matches: 6. The CDR3 contains 15 residues. Germline CDR1 and CDR2: SGHDT and YYEEEE.

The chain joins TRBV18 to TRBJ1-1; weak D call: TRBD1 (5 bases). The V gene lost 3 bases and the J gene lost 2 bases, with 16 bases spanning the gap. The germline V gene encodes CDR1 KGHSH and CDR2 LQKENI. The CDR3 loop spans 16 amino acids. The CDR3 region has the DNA TGTGCCAGCTCACCGAAGAGGACACGTACAAACACTGAAGCTTTCTTT. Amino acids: CASSPKRTRTNTEAFF.